Presented here are 21 T cell receptor beta chains from one specimen sequenced in a study of blood T cell repertoires in COVID-19 (TCRdb year 2020). Libraries were made using the immunoSEQ multiplex PCR assay. TCRdb carries this immuneACCESS record with in-frame sequences only. Its versions omit some clonotypes, under half of them owing to an unresolved V gene in the studies checked, with the rest unexplained. This sample is represented by a few hundred thousand clones; around 84% of them were singletons. The ten top clones hold 6.6% of the sample. The sample taken for sequencing was PBMCs or T cells enriched from blood (not recorded which). The receptors originated from a woman aged 50 to 65 who had been exposed to COVID-19.

The CDR3 loop reads CASSPDRSSGNTIYF. DNA of the CDR3: TGCGCCAGCAGCCCGGACAGGAGCTCTGGAAACACCATATATTTT. The chain combines TRBV5-1 with TRBJ1-3; 7 nucleotides align to TRBD1. This CDR3 region has 15 residues. From germline, CDR1 is SGHRS and CDR2 YFSETQ. Trimming removed 4 bases from V and 0 bases from J; junction bases left unmatched: 4.

This chain links TRBV7-9 with TRBJ2-5; D is undetermined. V was cut by 2 bases and J by 3 bases, with 13 bases left in between. Germline CDR1 is SEHNR and CDR2 is FQNEAQ (reference sequence). The CDR3 totals 15 residues. The CDR3 spells CASSLSGQMEETQYF. CDR3 DNA sequence: TGTGCCAGCAGCTTAAGTGGGCAGATGGAAGAGACCCAGTACTTC.

The rearrangement links TRBV5-4 to TRBJ1-1, with TRBD1 matching 7 bases. The V and J ends lost 4 bases and 3 bases, in that order; junction bases with no gene match: 6. CDR1 is SGHNT, CDR2 YYREEE, per germline (reference sequence). CDR3 length: 14 residues. The CDR3 spells CASSQGQADTEAFF. The CDR3 nucleotides are TGTGCCAGCAGCCAAGGACAGGCAGACACTGAAGCTTTCTTT.

On this clone: Other nucleotide sequences in the sample specify the same CDR3. This sequence joins TRBV27 and TRBJ1-6; D unclear. The germline V gene has CDR1 MNHEY and CDR2 SMNVEV (reference sequence). CDR3 size: 14 residues. Trimming left V 6 bases short and J 0 bases short, with 6 bases between. The CDR3 reads CASSPSSYNSPLHF. DNA for the CDR3: TGTGCCAGCAGCCCTAGCTCCTATAATTCACCCCTCCACTTT.

V usage is TRBV12-5 and J usage is TRBJ2-2, with unresolved D. This CDR3 spans 13 amino acids. Germline V gene lookup returns CDR1 LGHNT and CDR2 FRNRAP. Trimming stripped 5 bases from V and 1 base from J, with 5 bases between. DNA for the CDR3: TGTGCTAGTGGTGTCATGAACACCGGGGAGCTGTTTTTT. Translating gives CASGVMNTGELFF.

The genes are TRBV30 and TRBJ1-4; 9 bases map to TRBD1. CDR1 and CDR2 (germline): GTSNPN, SVGIG (reference sequence). The junction had 3 bases not matched to a gene; V was cut back by 0 bases and J by 7 bases. The CDR3 runs to 14 residues. The CDR3 reads CAWSVQGAVEKLFF. CDR3 nucleotide sequence: TGTGCCTGGAGTGTACAGGGGGCGGTTGAAAAACTGTTTTTT.

V is TRBV2 and J is TRBJ2-5; 10 bases line up with TRBD2. V gave up 1 base and J gave up 9 bases; unmatched junction bases: 5. CDR1 is SNHLY and CDR2 is FYNNEI in the germline V gene. The CDR3 is 14 residues long. CDR3 nucleotide sequence: TGTGCCAGCAGTGAAGTAGCGGGGGGCCCCTCCCAGTACTTC. Translated, it gives CASSEVAGGPSQYF.

This chain links TRBV6-2 or TRBV6-3 with TRBJ1-1; D might be TRBD1 (6 bases). In germline, CDR1 is MNHEY, CDR2 SVGEGT. Deletions cut 5 bases from V and 2 bases from J, with 12 bases between. The CDR3 consists of 14 residues. CDR3 protein: CASSPTGPNTEAFF. The CDR3 DNA follows: TGTGCCAGCAGTCCGACAGGACCCAACACTGAAGCTTTCTTT.

This sequence joins TRBV2 and TRBJ1-5; D is ambiguous. The CDR3 is 13 residues long. Germline values: CDR1 SNHLY, CDR2 FYNNEI. V gave up 7 bases and J gave up 4 bases, with 11 bases separating them. CDR3 nucleotides: TGTGCCAGCAAACAAACCTTTAATCAGCCCCAGCATTTT. The encoded protein is CASKQTFNQPQHF.

This chain links TRBV18 with TRBJ2-3; 7 bases are shared with TRBD2. J lost 2 bases, V lost 6 bases, and 8 bases had no gene match. CDR3 length equals 15 residues. Per the germline V gene, CDR1 is KGHSH and CDR2 is LQKENI. The CDR3 is CASSKEGTNTDTQYF. The CDR3 nucleotides are TGTGCCAGCTCGAAAGAGGGGACTAACACAGATACGCAGTATTTT.

CDR3 sequence (DNA): TGCAGCGTCCCGGGACTAAGAGGACACAATGAGCAGTTCTTC. It codes for CSVPGLRGHNEQFF. The chain couples TRBV29-1 to TRBJ2-1; 7 bases line up with TRBD2. V was clipped by 6 bases and J by 5 bases; unmatched bases: 10. Germline V gene lookup returns CDR1 SQVTM and CDR2 ANQGSEA. This CDR3 has 14 amino acids.

V and J are TRBV14 and TRBJ1-2; TRBD1 might be the D (6 bases). This CDR3 is built from 14 residues. The germline gives CDR1 SGHDN, CDR2 FVKESK. V lost 4 bases and J lost 5, with 14 bases in between. CDR3 bases: TGTGCCAGCAGCCGGGCCGGGACAAGATATGGCTACACCTTC. Translated, it gives CASSRAGTRYGYTF.

The gene calls are TRBV4-2 and TRBJ2-4; a possible D gene is TRBD1 (5 bases). Trimming removed 5 bases from V and 6 bases from J, with 11 bases in between. This CDR3 is 13 amino acids long. Germline V lookup: CDR1 LGHNA, CDR2 YNFKEQ. CDR3 DNA sequence: TGTGCCAGCAGCTCCGCCCAGGGAAACATTCAGTACTTC. Amino acids: CASSSAQGNIQYF.

This sequence joins TRBV7-8 and TRBJ1-1; TRBD1 might be the D (5 bases). Between the trimmed V and J ends, which lost 4 bases and 4 bases, there was a span of 22 bases. The CDR3 runs 17 residues. Germline-derived CDR1 and CDR2 are SGHVS and FQNEAQ. CDR3 sequence reads: CASSSSWRSTQGTEAFF. The DNA of the CDR3 is TGTGCCAGCAGCTCGAGCTGGAGATCTACTCAGGGCACTGAAGCTTTCTTT.

The rearrangement links TRBV9 to TRBJ2-7, with TRBD1 matching over 7 bases. J was trimmed by 2 bases and V by 0 bases; bases with no gene match: 5. The germline V gene has CDR1 SGDLS and CDR2 YYNGEE. The CDR3 contains 15 residues. The CDR3 spells CASSVGAGGAYEQYF. The CDR3 nucleotides are TGTGCCAGCAGCGTAGGGGCAGGGGGTGCCTACGAGCAGTACTTC.

This clone appeared once. V and J are TRBV10-3 and TRBJ1-1, with D unclear. V was clipped by 4 bases and J by 5 bases, with 11 bases between them. The CDR3 sequence is 13 residues long. CDR1 ENHRY and CDR2 SYGVKD come from the germline V gene. The CDR3: CAISVSGGTEAFF. DNA for the CDR3: TGTGCCATCAGTGTCAGTGGAGGGACTGAAGCTTTCTTT.

The genes are TRBV4-3 and TRBJ2-2; 9 bases match TRBD1. The trim removed 1 base at V and 4 bases at J, leaving 4 bases unmatched. Looked up from germline, CDR1 is LGHNA and CDR2 is YSLEER. This CDR3 is built from 16 residues. CDR3 protein: CASSQAGTGTTGELFF. In DNA, the CDR3 is TGCGCCAGCAGCCAAGCCGGGACAGGGACCACCGGGGAGCTGTTTTTT.

J is TRBJ2-3 and V is TRBV4-1; perhaps TRBD2 as D (7 bases). The CDR3 sequence is 19 residues long. Trimming took off 0 bases at V and 6 bases at J, with 25 bases between the two ends. In germline, CDR1 is MGHRA, CDR2 YSYEKL. The CDR3 DNA reads as TGCGCCAGCAGCCAAGAAAGGGGGGGGACTTCGGAAAGGGTGGATACGCAGTATTTT. The encoded protein is CASSQERGGTSERVDTQYF.

The V call is TRBV19, the J call TRBJ1-4; maybe TRBD1 (6 bases). Germline lookup yields CDR1 LNHDA and CDR2 SQIVND (reference sequence). V lost 7 bases to trimming and J lost 8 bases, with 8 bases between them. This CDR3 has 11 amino acids. The CDR3, as DNA: TGTGCCAGTATAGGGGGAGAAAAACTGTTTTTT. Amino acid sequence: CASIGGEKLFF. Complete variable domain (other parts from reference TRBV19 and TRBJ1-4): DGGITQSPKYLFRKEGQNVTLSCEQNLNHDAMYWYRQDPGQGLRLIYYSQIVNDFQKGDIAEGYSVSREKKESFPLTVTSAQKNPTAFYLCASIGGEKLFFGSGTQLSVL.

J is TRBJ2-7 and V is TRBV4-3; TRBD2 matches 10 bases. This CDR3 is built from 18 residues. The V gene's germline CDR1 is LGHNA and CDR2 YSLEER. V dropped 0 bases and J dropped 0; count of bases not matched to a gene: 8. The CDR3 DNA follows: TGCGCCAGCAGCCAAGAAATAGCGGGGGGCCTCAGCTCCTACGAGCAGTACTTC. It yields the protein CASSQEIAGGLSSYEQYF.

V usage is TRBV7-2 and J usage is TRBJ2-7; 9 nucleotides match TRBD1. With V trimmed by 5 bases and J by 6 bases, 11 bases remained unmatched. The CDR3 length is 15 residues. In germline, CDR1 is SGHTA, CDR2 FQGNSA. The CDR3 spells CASSGSSGTGSEQYF. In nucleotides, the CDR3 is TGTGCCAGCAGCGGATCGTCCGGGACAGGGAGCGAGCAGTACTTC. Together with reference TRBV7-2 and TRBJ2-7, the CDR3 gives the full variable domain: GAGVSQSPSNKVTEKGKDVELRCDPISGHTALYWYRQSLGQGLEFLIYFQGNSAPDKSGLPSDRFSAERTGGSVSTLTIQRTQQEDSAVYLCASSGSSGTGSEQYFGPGTRLTVT.